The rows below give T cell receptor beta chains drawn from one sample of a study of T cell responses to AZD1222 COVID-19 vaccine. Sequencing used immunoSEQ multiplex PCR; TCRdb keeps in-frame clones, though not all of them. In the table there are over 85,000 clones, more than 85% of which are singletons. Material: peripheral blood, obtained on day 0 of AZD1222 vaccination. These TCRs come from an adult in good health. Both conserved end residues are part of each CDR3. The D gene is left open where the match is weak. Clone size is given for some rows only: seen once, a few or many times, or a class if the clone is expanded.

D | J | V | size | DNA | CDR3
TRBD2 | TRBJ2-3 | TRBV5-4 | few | TGTGCCAGCAGCTTGGAACTAGCGGCCACAGATACGCAGTATTTT | CASSLELAATDTQYF
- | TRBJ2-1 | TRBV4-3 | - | TGCGCCAGCAGCCACCGGGCGGAGGTCCACAATGAGCAGTTCTTC | CASSHRAEVHNEQFF
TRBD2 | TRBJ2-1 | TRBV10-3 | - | TGTGCCATCAGTGCCAAAGCAGGGACTAGCGGGAGGGCCTACAATGAGCAGTTCTTC | CAISAKAGTSGRAYNEQFF
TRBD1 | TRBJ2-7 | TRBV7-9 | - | TGTGCCAGCGGGGACAGGGGGTTCAACGAGCAGTACTTC | CASGDRGFNEQYF
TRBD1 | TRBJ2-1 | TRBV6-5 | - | TGTGCCAGTCGGTATTTGGGACAGTTGAACAATGAGCAGTTCTTC | CASRYLGQLNNEQFF
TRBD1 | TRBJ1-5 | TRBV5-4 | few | TGTGCCAGCAGCTCGGACAGGGCGGTGGGTCAGCCCCAGCATTTT | CASSSDRAVGQPQHF
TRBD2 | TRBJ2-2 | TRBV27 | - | TGTGCCAGCAGTTGGGATGTCCGGGGGGCCGGGGAGCTGTTTTTT | CASSWDVRGAGELFF
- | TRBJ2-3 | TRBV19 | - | TGTGCCAGTAGTATAGGGCTCCCCGTCGATACGCAGTATTTT | CASSIGLPVDTQYF
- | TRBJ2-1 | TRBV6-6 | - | TGTGCCAGCAGTTACTCGTTGGACGGCTCCTACAATGAGCAGTTCTTC | CASSYSLDGSYNEQFF
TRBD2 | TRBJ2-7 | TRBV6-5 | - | TGTGCCAGCAGACTTACTAGCGGGGGAACCTACGAGCAGTACTTC | CASRLTSGGTYEQYF
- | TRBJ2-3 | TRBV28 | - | TGTGCCAGCCAGAAAGCAGATACGCAGTATTTT | CASQKADTQYF
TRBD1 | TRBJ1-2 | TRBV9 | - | TGTGCCAGCAGCGTTAGCGACAGGGTGTCGTCTGGCTACACCTTC | CASSVSDRVSSGYTF
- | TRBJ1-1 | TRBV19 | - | TGTGCCAGTAGCCCGTGGGCGGAGAACACTGAAGCTTTCTTT | CASSPWAENTEAFF
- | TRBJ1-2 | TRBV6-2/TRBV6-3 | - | TGTGCCAGCAGTTACGTACCTAACTATGGCTACACCTTC | CASSYVPNYGYTF
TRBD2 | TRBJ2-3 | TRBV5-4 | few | TGTGCCAGCAGGTTAGCGGGGGGCAGGACAGATACGCAGTATTTT | CASRLAGGRTDTQYF
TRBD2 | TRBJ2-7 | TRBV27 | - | TGTGCCAGCAGTTTGTTTAGCGTGGATGGCGGGAGACCCTACGAGCAGTACTTC | CASSLFSVDGGRPYEQYF
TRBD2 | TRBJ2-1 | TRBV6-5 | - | TGTGCCAGCAGTACGACCGGGACTAGCGGGGGGGGTCAGTTCTTC | CASSTTGTSGGGQFF
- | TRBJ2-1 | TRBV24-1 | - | TGTGCCACCAGTGATTCGGGGAAACAGGGCAATGAGCAGTTCTTC | CATSDSGKQGNEQFF
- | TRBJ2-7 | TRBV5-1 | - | TGCGCCAGCAGCTTGGCCCAGGCAGCCGACGAGCAGTACTTC | CASSLAQAADEQYF
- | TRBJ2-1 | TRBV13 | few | TGTGCCAGCAGCTTGGGTGGAACTGAGCAGTTCTTC | CASSLGGTEQFF
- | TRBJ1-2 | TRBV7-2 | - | TGTGCCAGCAGCTATTTGAACTCTGGCTACACCTTC | CASSYLNSGYTF
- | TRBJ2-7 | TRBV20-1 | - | TGCAGTGCTATCCAGGGTTCCGAGCAGTACTTC | CSAIQGSEQYF
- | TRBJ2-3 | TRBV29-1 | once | TGCAGCGTTCCTCAGGGGGATACGCAGTATTTT | CSVPQGDTQYF
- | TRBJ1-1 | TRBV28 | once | TGTGCCAGCAGTAATACTTGGGCCCAGGCTGAAGCTTTCTTT | CASSNTWAQAEAFF
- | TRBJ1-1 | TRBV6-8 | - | TGTGCCAGCAGTTCCACGGGACTTCCGAACACTGAAGCTTTCTTT | CASSSTGLPNTEAFF